These 7 T cell receptor beta chains were sequenced from one sample in a study of blood T cell repertoires in COVID-19. Sequencing was performed with immunoSEQ multiplex PCR; in TCRdb, only in-frame clones are kept and a portion is missing. The repertoire consists of 200,000 to 300,000 clones, with roughly 86% occurring once and the leading ten covering roughly 4.9%. Sequenced material: peripheral blood. The source is a woman aged 60 to 75 with COVID-19, enrolled during active disease.

The CDR3 DNA sequence: TGTGCCAGCTCACCGAAGGCGGGCGCTGAAGCTTTCTTT. Translating it yields CASSPKAGAEAFF. The chain has TRBV18 and TRBJ1-1; D gene uncertain. CDR3 length equals 13 residues. CDR1 and CDR2 from the germline V gene are KGHSH and LQKENI. V gave up 3 bases and J gave up 6 bases, with 11 bases separating them.

This clone was observed a single time. The chain recombines TRBV30 with TRBJ1-1; D might be TRBD1 (5 bases). Trimming left V 3 bases short and J 6 bases short, with 11 bases between. The CDR3 is made up of 12 amino acids. The germline V gene encodes CDR1 GTSNPN and CDR2 SVGIG (reference sequence). CDR3 sequence reads: CAWSGGGPEAFF. CDR3 nucleotide sequence: TGTGCCTGGAGCGGGGGGGGACCTGAAGCTTTCTTT.

This clone turned up a few times. V and J are TRBV28 and TRBJ1-1; the D gene is possibly TRBD1 (6 bases). Germline CDR1 is MDHEN and CDR2 is SYDVKM. CDR3 length: 15 residues. V was cut by 8 bases and J by 0 bases, with 16 bases left in between. In DNA, the CDR3 is TGTGCCAGCGGGGGCCCCAGGGTGATGAACACTGAAGCTTTCTTT. It yields the protein CASGGPRVMNTEAFF.

The chain carries TRBV20-1 and TRBJ2-5; no reliable D call. Trimming shortened V by 6 bases and J by 4 bases, and 6 bases separated the two germline ends. From germline, CDR1 is DFQATT and CDR2 SNEGSKA (reference sequence). The CDR3 runs 10 residues. CDR3 DNA: TGCAGTGCGCCTAGAGAGACCCAGTACTTC. Its protein product is CSAPRETQYF.

The V call is TRBV30, the J call TRBJ1-2; D might be TRBD1 (5 bases). This CDR3 has 13 residues. V lost 3 bases, J lost 8 bases, and 16 bases lay in between. Germline V gives CDR1 GTSNPN, CDR2 SVGIG (reference sequence). CDR3 in amino acids: CAWRVWGAGGYTF. The CDR3 DNA follows: TGTGCCTGGAGAGTGTGGGGCGCGGGGGGCTACACCTTC.

V gene TRBV18 combines with J gene TRBJ2-1, with 9 bases aligning to TRBD1. Germline V gives CDR1 KGHSH, CDR2 LQKENI. J gave up 4 bases and V 0 bases, and 4 bases lay outside the gene matches. The CDR3 is 16 amino acids. CDR3 in DNA: TGTGCCAGCTCACCACCGGGACAGGGATTTTACAATGAGCAGTTCTTC. Protein: CASSPPGQGFYNEQFF.

The rearrangement uses TRBV28 and TRBJ2-6; 8 nucleotides match TRBD2. Germline CDR1 MDHEN, CDR2 SYDVKM. The ends lost 3 bases at V and 2 bases at J; junction bases unmatched: 6. This CDR3 spans 17 amino acids. The DNA for the CDR3 is TGTGCCAGCAGTTTTAGGCAGGGACTAGCTGGGGCCAACGTCCTGACTTTC. Protein: CASSFRQGLAGANVLTF.